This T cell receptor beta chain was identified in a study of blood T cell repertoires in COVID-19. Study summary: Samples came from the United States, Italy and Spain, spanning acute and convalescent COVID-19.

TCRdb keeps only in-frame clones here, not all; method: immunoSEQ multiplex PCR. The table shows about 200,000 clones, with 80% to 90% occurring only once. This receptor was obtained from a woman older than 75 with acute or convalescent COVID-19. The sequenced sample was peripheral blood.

CDR3 nucleotide sequence: TGTGCCAGCAGCTTAGATGGGGCCCCGAGGGGCTACACCTTC. Translating gives CASSLDGAPRGYTF. This chain connects TRBV7-2 to TRBJ1-2; tentatively, D is TRBD1 (5 bases). CDR1 SGHTA and CDR2 FQGNSA come from the germline V gene. The CDR3 sequence is 14 residues long. V dropped 1 base and J dropped 8 bases, with 14 bases sitting between them. The entire variable domain, with the rest obtained from reference TRBV7-2 and TRBJ1-2, is as follows: GAGVSQSPSNKVTEKGKDVELRCDPISGHTALYWYRQSLGQGLEFLIYFQGNSAPDKSGLPSDRFSAERTGGSVSTLTIQRTQQEDSAVYLCASSLDGAPRGYTFGSGTRLTVV.